The table lists the clone carrying this TCR beta chain with a count of one. Antigen specificity is unknown. This record comes from a study of cytomegalovirus exposure and HLA in healthy donors. Losses at the gene ends were 10 bases for V and 3 bases for J; bases not matched to a gene: 8. The CDR3 consists of 15 residues. CDR1 PRHDT and CDR2 FYEKMQ come from the germline V gene (reference sequence). Study-level results: It was reported in a later analysis that an Asian-associated ancestry cluster showed fewer N-insertions than the roughly 670-donor mean.

The PCR employed 60 Vbeta primers together with 13 Jbeta primers. Libraries were prepared by immunoSEQ multiplex PCR; TCRdb keeps only in-frame clonotypes and omits some of them. The sample records about 130,000 clones, 65% to 90% being singletons. Input material: PBMCs. This TCR derives from a woman aged 18-29 years in good health and CMV-seropositive. The chain carries TRBV13 and TRBJ2-1; 11 positions agree with TRBD2. CDR3 residues: CAIRSTSGGYNEQFF. DNA of the CDR3: TGTGCCATCAGATCTACTAGCGGGGGCTACAATGAGCAGTTCTTC.